Listed below are T cell receptor beta chains from one sample, sequenced in a study of blood T cells in healthy people across ages. TCRdb recomputed calls from the 5' RACE reads with MiXCR, one row per CDR3 protein. The table shows roughly 790,000 distinct CDR3 sequences, with roughly 47% occurring only once. Source material: blood. The receptors were gathered from an older woman in good health. Each CDR3 is given with its conserved first and last residue. A D gene is named only where the DNA matches it firmly. A clone size is listed for some rows: how often the clone was seen (once, few, many), or a class if it is expanded.

CDR3: CASSLEAGVGTATQYF
DNA: TGCGCCAGCAGCTTGGAAGCGGGGGTGGGCACAGCTACGCAGTATTTT
size: NA
V: TRBV5-1
D: TRBD2
J: TRBJ2-3
length: 16

CDR3: CASEADRDDTQYF
DNA: TGTGCCAGCGAGGCCGACCGTGATGATACGCAGTATTTT
size: few
V: TRBV7-9
D: NA
J: TRBJ2-3
length: 13

CDR3: CASSVQGVGDQPQHF
DNA: TGTGCCAGCAGCGTTCAGGGAGTAGGTGATCAGCCCCAGCATTTT
size: NA
V: TRBV7-2
D: NA
J: TRBJ1-5
length: 15

CDR3: CASRLTGTEETQYF
DNA: TGTGCCAGCAGACTCACCGGGACGGAAGAGACCCAGTACTTC
size: many
V: TRBV12-3/TRBV12-4
D: NA
J: TRBJ2-5
length: 14

CDR3: CASSPTGRAEKLFF
DNA: TGTGCCAGCAGCCCGACAGGGAGGGCCGAAAAACTGTTTTTT
size: NA
V: TRBV3-1
D: TRBD1
J: TRBJ1-4
length: 14

CDR3: CSARGTGRTDTQYF
DNA: TGCAGTGCTAGAGGGACAGGGCGCACAGATACGCAGTATTTT
size: few
V: TRBV20-1
D: TRBD1
J: TRBJ2-3
length: 14

CDR3: CAWRKTSDTEAFF
DNA: TGTGCCTGGAGGAAGACTTCGGACACTGAAGCTTTCTTT
size: NA
V: TRBV30
D: NA
J: TRBJ1-1
length: 13

CDR3: CASSLWTGTYNEQYF
DNA: TGTGCCAGCAGCCTTTGGACAGGGACCTACAATGAGCAGTACTTC
size: NA
V: TRBV14
D: TRBD1
J: TRBJ2-7
length: 15

CDR3: CASREGQDNEQFF
DNA: TGTGCCAGCAGGGAGGGACAAGACAATGAGCAGTTCTTC
size: many
V: TRBV2
D: NA
J: TRBJ2-1
length: 13

CDR3: CASSQVLGDNSPLHF
DNA: TGTGCCAGCAGCCAAGTCCTCGGAGATAATTCACCCCTCCACTTT
size: NA
V: TRBV14
D: NA
J: TRBJ1-6
length: 15

CDR3: CASSVEGGGGQPQHF
DNA: TGTGCCAGCAGCGTAGAGGGAGGGGGCGGTCAGCCCCAGCATTTT
size: NA
V: TRBV9
D: TRBD1
J: TRBJ1-5
length: 15

CDR3: CASSLGTGQANEKLFF
DNA: TGTGCCAGCAGTTTAGGGACAGGGCAAGCTAATGAAAAACTGTTTTTT
size: NA
V: TRBV27
D: TRBD1
J: TRBJ1-4
length: 16

CDR3: CSVAQGPYEQYF
DNA: TGCAGCGTTGCCCAGGGGCCCTACGAGCAGTACTTC
size: NA
V: TRBV29-1
D: NA
J: TRBJ2-7
length: 12

CDR3: CASSQVSSGRLPYEQYF
DNA: TGCGCCAGCAGCCAAGTGTCTAGCGGGAGACTCCCTTACGAGCAGTACTTC
size: NA
V: TRBV4-1
D: TRBD2
J: TRBJ2-7
length: 17

CDR3: CASSQHVFTSGNEQFF
DNA: TGCGCCAGCAGCCAGCACGTCTTCACGAGCGGCAATGAGCAGTTCTTC
size: NA
V: TRBV4-3
D: NA
J: TRBJ2-1
length: 16

CDR3: CASSYSGYVETQYF
DNA: TGTGCCAGCAGTTACTCAGGCTACGTAGAGACCCAGTACTTC
size: NA
V: TRBV6-6
D: NA
J: TRBJ2-5
length: 14

CDR3: CASSEVGLGKNIQYF
DNA: TGTGCCAGCAGTGAGGTGGGACTAGGGAAAAACATTCAGTACTTC
size: NA
V: TRBV12-3/TRBV12-4
D: TRBD2
J: TRBJ2-4
length: 15

CDR3: CASSRLAGGKETQYF
DNA: TGTGCCAGCAGTCGCCTAGCGGGGGGGAAGGAGACCCAGTACTTC
size: NA
V: TRBV2
D: TRBD2
J: TRBJ2-5
length: 15

CDR3: CASTFGQGGNIQYF
DNA: TGTGCCAGCACCTTTGGACAGGGAGGGAACATTCAGTACTTC
size: NA
V: TRBV6-1
D: NA
J: TRBJ2-4
length: 14

CDR3: CAGSGSEQFF
DNA: TGTGCCGGCAGCGGTAGTGAGCAGTTCTTC
size: once
V: TRBV9
D: NA
J: TRBJ2-1
length: 10

CDR3: CASTGTGGGSPLHF
DNA: TGTGCCAGCACCGGGACAGGGGGCGGTTCACCCCTCCACTTT
size: NA
V: TRBV7-2
D: TRBD1
J: TRBJ1-6
length: 14

CDR3: CASSILGGTAQETQYF
DNA: TGTGCCAGCAGCATCCTAGGCGGGACGGCACAAGAGACCCAGTACTTC
size: few
V: TRBV7-9
D: NA
J: TRBJ2-5
length: 16

CDR3: CASSEFWGTGEDTEAFF
DNA: TGTGCCAGCAGTGAATTTTGGGGGACAGGGGAGGACACTGAAGCTTTCTTT
size: NA
V: TRBV2
D: TRBD1
J: TRBJ1-1
length: 17

CDR3: CASSLEASGSSYEQYF
DNA: TGTGCCAGCAGCTTAGAGGCTAGCGGGAGCTCCTACGAGCAGTACTTC
size: NA
V: TRBV13
D: TRBD2
J: TRBJ2-7
length: 16

CDR3: CASSYKPGTSDCEQYF
DNA: TGTGCCAGCAGTTACAAGCCCGGGACTAGCGACTGCGAGCAGTACTTC
size: NA
V: TRBV6-2/TRBV6-3
D: TRBD2
J: TRBJ2-7
length: 16

CDR3: CSGGGDYGYTF
DNA: TGCAGCGGGGGGGGCGACTATGGCTACACCTTC
size: NA
V: TRBV20-1
D: NA
J: TRBJ1-2
length: 11

CDR3: CASNSVGSSGANVLTF
DNA: TGTGCCAGCAACTCGGTGGGGAGCTCTGGGGCCAACGTCCTGACTTTC
size: NA
V: TRBV11-2
D: NA
J: TRBJ2-6
length: 16

CDR3: CASSQRQGSISPLHF
DNA: TGTGCCAGCAGCCAAAGGCAGGGATCTATTTCACCCCTCCACTTT
size: few
V: TRBV14
D: NA
J: TRBJ1-6
length: 15

CDR3: CSVALRFSRRTDTQYF
DNA: TGCAGCGTCGCGCTCCGGTTCTCCCGCAGAACAGATACGCAGTATTTT
size: NA
V: TRBV29-1
D: NA
J: TRBJ2-3
length: 16

CDR3: CASSQDGQGSYEQYF
DNA: TGTGCCAGCAGCCAAGATGGGCAGGGCAGCTACGAGCAGTACTTC
size: NA
V: TRBV4-2
D: NA
J: TRBJ2-7
length: 15

CDR3: CASSPTMSGSSYEQYF
DNA: TGTGCCAGCAGTCCTACCATGAGCGGGAGCTCCTACGAGCAGTACTTC
size: few
V: TRBV3-1
D: TRBD2
J: TRBJ2-7
length: 16

CDR3: CARSEGPLNTEAFF
DNA: TGTGCCAGAAGTGAAGGACCCTTGAACACTGAAGCTTTCTTT
size: NA
V: TRBV25-1
D: NA
J: TRBJ1-1
length: 14

CDR3: CASSLTGRTEAFF
DNA: TGTGCCAGCAGCTTAACCGGACGAACTGAAGCTTTCTTT
size: many
V: TRBV7-3
D: NA
J: TRBJ1-1
length: 13

CDR3: CASSQRTLGPEIQTDTQYF
DNA: TGCGCCAGCAGCCAGAGGACATTAGGACCTGAAATCCAGACAGATACGCAGTATTTT
size: few
V: TRBV4-3
D: NA
J: TRBJ2-3
length: 19

CDR3: CSARKLAGVGEQYF
DNA: TGCAGTGCTAGAAAACTAGCGGGAGTTGGCGAGCAGTACTTC
size: few
V: TRBV20-1
D: TRBD2
J: TRBJ2-7
length: 14

CDR3: CSARAGGSTRNTIYF
DNA: TGCAGTGCTAGAGCAGGGGGCAGTACTAGAAACACCATATATTTT
size: once
V: TRBV20-1
D: TRBD1
J: TRBJ1-3
length: 15

CDR3: CASSLWSNHNEQFF
DNA: TGTGCCAGCAGTTTATGGAGTAACCACAATGAGCAGTTCTTC
size: many
V: TRBV12-3/TRBV12-4
D: NA
J: TRBJ2-1
length: 14

CDR3: CASSPPGLDSETQYF
DNA: TGTGCCAGCAGTCCTCCGGGACTAGACTCAGAGACCCAGTACTTC
size: NA
V: TRBV28
D: TRBD2
J: TRBJ2-5
length: 15

CDR3: CSATGPLGAFLQETQYF
DNA: TGCAGTGCTACCGGACCACTCGGGGCTTTCCTTCAAGAGACCCAGTACTTC
size: NA
V: TRBV20-1
D: NA
J: TRBJ2-5
length: 17

CDR3: CSARGQVNYEQYF
DNA: TGCAGTGCTAGAGGGCAGGTAAACTACGAGCAGTACTTC
size: NA
V: TRBV20-1
D: NA
J: TRBJ2-7
length: 13

CDR3: CASRGEGNEQFF
DNA: TGTGCCAGCAGAGGTGAGGGCAATGAGCAGTTCTTC
size: NA
V: TRBV7-9
D: NA
J: TRBJ2-1
length: 12

CDR3: CSARDRTNSYEQYF
DNA: TGCAGTGCCCGCGACAGGACCAATTCTTACGAGCAGTACTTC
size: NA
V: TRBV20-1
D: NA
J: TRBJ2-7
length: 14